Sequencing of this T cell receptor beta chain was carried out in a study of identical twins' blood T cells. Both ends of each TCR cDNA library bore sample-specific barcodes. Authors' analysis steps: Clonotypes per individual ranged from about 85,000 to nearly 550,000. TCRdb re-called the 5' RACE reads with MiXCR, one entry per CDR3 protein. TCRdb assigned the V and J calls; the authors' analysis was not used. The sample has a few hundred thousand distinct CDR3 sequences; approximately 30% are singletons. This clonotype was recorded at least ten times. Its antigen is currently unknown. Study-wide points: Twins shared more top CDR3 clonotypes than unrelated donors did. Shared CDR3 clonotype counts tracked mainly the product of cloneset sizes.

This clonotype originated in a woman between 18 and 49 years old in good health. Sequencing was carried out using PBMCs.

The CDR3 DNA is TGTGCCAGCAGTTTTTTGGGGACCTACGAGCAGTACTTC. Translation gives CASSFLGTYEQYF. V is TRBV12-3 or TRBV12-4 and J is TRBJ2-7, with unresolved D. The V and J ends lost 3 bases and 2 bases respectively, with 8 bases between them. The CDR3 contains 13 residues.